The entry below gives a single TCR beta chain sequence along with its context. Trimming took 3 bases from V and 6 from J; bases not matched to a gene: 11. CDR3 length: 15 residues. Germline CDR1 reads SGDLS; CDR2 reads YYNGEE. This sample was taken from a study of PD-L1 blockade in urothelial cancer. Study-level information: About 85% of the roughly 29 patients were men whose urothelial cancer was bladder-origin. Prior chemotherapy ranged from 0 to 3 regimens per patient. Blood underwent analysis 3 weeks (second dose) and 6 weeks after treatment began.

The time point is: peripheral blood 6 weeks after treatment start. The study enrolled patients with locally advanced or metastatic urothelial carcinoma. The repertoire was sequenced with immunoSEQ multiplex PCR; TCRdb's copy has only in-frame clones and lacks some. The table lists about 30,000 clones, 79% of them singletons. This receptor was obtained from an older man with urothelial cancer. This chain joins TRBV9 and TRBJ1-1; 7 bases are shared with TRBD1. The material was PBMCs, obtained around atezolizumab (anti-PD-L1) treatment. The CDR3 reads CASSALPNRGPEAFF. The CDR3 DNA reads TGTGCCAGCAGCGCACTGCCCAACAGGGGCCCTGAAGCTTTCTTT.